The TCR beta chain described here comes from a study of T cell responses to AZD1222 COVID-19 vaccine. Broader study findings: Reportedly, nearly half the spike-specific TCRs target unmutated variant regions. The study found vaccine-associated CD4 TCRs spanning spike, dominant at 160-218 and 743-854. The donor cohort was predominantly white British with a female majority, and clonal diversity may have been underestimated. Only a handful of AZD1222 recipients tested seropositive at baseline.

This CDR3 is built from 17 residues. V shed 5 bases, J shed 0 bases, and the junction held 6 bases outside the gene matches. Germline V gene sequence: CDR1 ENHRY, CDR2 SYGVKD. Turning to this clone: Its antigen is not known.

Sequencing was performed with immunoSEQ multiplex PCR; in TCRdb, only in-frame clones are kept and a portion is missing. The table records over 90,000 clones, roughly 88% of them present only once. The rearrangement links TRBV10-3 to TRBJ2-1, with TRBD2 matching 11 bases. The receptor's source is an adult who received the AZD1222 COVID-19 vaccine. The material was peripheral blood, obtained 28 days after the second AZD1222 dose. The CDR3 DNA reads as TGTGCCATCAGTAGGCTAGCGGGGGGAAGCTCCTACAATGAGCAGTTCTTC. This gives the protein CAISRLAGGSSYNEQFF.